Each of the 20 T cell receptor beta chains below was sequenced from the same sample in a study of neoadjuvant anti-PD-1 for oral cavity cancer. Sequencing used immunoSEQ multiplex PCR; TCRdb keeps in-frame clones, though not all of them. This table holds about 16,000 clones, 72% found once. Material: PBMCs, obtained before nivolumab (anti-PD-1) treatment. Receptors originate from a person aged 35-79 years with oral cavity squamous cell carcinoma.

The CDR3 DNA reads as TGTGCCAGCAGTTTACTTCTCTTGGGAGAGGGCAATCAGCCCCAGCATTTT. Translated: CASSLLLLGEGNQPQHF. This chain uses TRBV28 with TRBJ1-5; D remains unclear. CDR3 length equals 17 residues. Germline V gives CDR1 MDHEN, CDR2 SYDVKM. V lost 2 bases to trimming and J lost 2 bases, with 16 bases between them.

The rearrangement joins TRBV5-4 to TRBJ1-2, with D possibly matching TRBD1 (6 bases). The ends were cut back, 4 bases at V and 2 bases at J, with 12 bases in the middle. The CDR3 has 14 residues. From germline, CDR1 is SGHNT and CDR2 YYREEE (reference sequence). CDR3 amino acids: CASSLGGLNYGYTF. CDR3 coding DNA: TGTGCCAGCAGCCTAGGGGGACTGAACTATGGCTACACCTTC.

The rearrangement links TRBV4-1 to TRBJ2-3; no reliable D call. CDR3 length: 16 residues. Germline V CDR1 and CDR2: MGHRA, YSYEKL. Trimming removed 0 bases at V and 1 base at J, with 11 bases between. The CDR3 bases are TGCGCCAGCAGCCAAGAGGCACTAAGGGGCACAGATACGCAGTATTTT. It translates to CASSQEALRGTDTQYF.

This clone showed up just a few times. The rearrangement joins TRBV4-1 to TRBJ1-2; D gene uncertain. CDR3 length equals 14 residues. CDR1 is MGHRA and CDR2 is YSYEKL in the germline V gene. Trimming shortened V by 0 bases and J by 2 bases, and 7 bases separated the two germline ends. CDR3 in DNA: TGCGCCAGCAGCCAAGATCCCAGAAACTATGGCTACACCTTC. Protein product: CASSQDPRNYGYTF.

The chain couples TRBV6-4 to TRBJ1-1, with D possibly matching TRBD1 (6 bases). Between the trimmed V and J ends, which lost 6 bases and 3 bases, there was a span of 11 bases. CDR1 and CDR2 from the germline V gene are MRHNA and SNTAGT. CDR3 length: 13 amino acids. This chain's CDR3 is CASRKQGDTEAFF. CDR3 nucleotides: TGTGCCAGCAGGAAACAGGGAGACACTGAAGCTTTCTTT.

The V gene is TRBV20-1, the J gene TRBJ2-7; D gene ambiguous. Looked up from germline, CDR1 is DFQATT and CDR2 is SNEGSKA (reference sequence). This CDR3 is built from 11 residues. Trimming removed 4 bases from V and 7 bases from J, with 11 bases in between. CDR3 region: CSATPSREQYF. CDR3 bases: TGCAGTGCTACCCCCTCGCGGGAGCAGTACTTC.

This clone was counted only a few times. The chain has TRBV6-4 and TRBJ1-6, with 7 bases that match TRBD1. The CDR3 totals 14 residues. V gave up 6 bases and J gave up 7 bases; unmatched junction bases: 6. Germline values: CDR1 MRHNA, CDR2 SNTAGT. The CDR3, as DNA: TGTGCCAGCAGGGGGGACAGCCCGAATTCACCCCTCCACTTT. Its translation: CASRGDSPNSPLHF.

The J gene is TRBJ2-1, the V gene TRBV27; unclear D gene. The CDR3 runs to 13 residues. The V end lost 0 bases, the J end lost 7 bases, and 7 bases lay between the germline ends. CDR1 and CDR2 from the germline V gene are MNHEY and SMNVEV (reference sequence). The CDR3 loop reads CASSLSRRNEQFF. The DNA of the CDR3 is TGTGCCAGCAGTTTATCACGTAGGAATGAGCAGTTCTTC.

V and J are TRBV15 and TRBJ1-4, with unresolved D. CDR3 length: 16 residues. Trimming removed 6 bases at V and 8 bases at J, with 22 bases between. Germline lookup yields CDR1 LNHNV and CDR2 YYDKDF (reference sequence). CDR3 in amino acids: CATRYTELSVGEKLFF. CDR3 in DNA: TGTGCCACCAGATATACAGAATTATCCGTCGGCGAAAAACTGTTTTTT.

The chain is built from TRBV5-4 and TRBJ1-3, with no clear D. CDR1 is SGHNT, CDR2 YYREEE, per germline (reference sequence). The CDR3 sequence is 15 residues long. Trimming shortened V by 0 bases and J by 0 bases, and 7 bases separated the two germline ends. Here the CDR3 reads CASSLGRNSGNTIYF. The CDR3 DNA reads as TGTGCCAGCAGCTTGGGGCGAAACTCTGGAAACACCATATATTTT.

This sequence joins TRBV4-1 and TRBJ1-5, with no clear D. The V gene lost 1 base and the J gene lost 6 bases, with 4 bases spanning the gap. Germline V lookup: CDR1 MGHRA, CDR2 YSYEKL. This CDR3 contains 12 residues. CDR3 loop: CASSQGGQPQHF. DNA of the CDR3: TGCGCCAGCAGCCAAGGAGGTCAGCCCCAGCATTTT.

This clone has a handful of counts. V is TRBV7-8 and J is TRBJ1-5, with D possibly being TRBD1 (5 bases). V lost 5 bases and J lost 11, with 25 bases in between. Germline CDR1 and CDR2: SGHVS and FQNEAQ. The CDR3 extends over 16 amino acids. The CDR3, as DNA: TGTGCCAGCAGCACCCAGGTCCGGGGCCGTCGGGGGACCCAGCATTTT. Its protein is CASSTQVRGRRGTQHF.

The chain recombines TRBV6-5 with TRBJ1-2, with no clear D. Trimming cost V 6 bases and J 0 bases, with 11 bases left between them. The CDR3 totals 14 residues. Germline values: CDR1 MNHEY, CDR2 SVGAGI. CDR3 amino acids: CASSPGDSNYGYTF. The CDR3 bases are TGTGCCAGCAGCCCAGGAGACTCTAACTATGGCTACACCTTC.

The chain carries TRBV6-4 and TRBJ1-3, with TRBD1 as a possible D gene (5 bases). CDR1 MRHNA and CDR2 SNTAGT come from the germline V gene. The CDR3 has 15 amino acids. Deletions cut 0 bases from V and 4 bases from J, with 10 bases between. Here the CDR3 reads CASSDSGDPGNTIYF. CDR3 DNA sequence: TGTGCCAGCAGTGACTCAGGGGATCCAGGAAACACCATATATTTT.

The sample holds a few counts of this clone. This chain links TRBV9 with TRBJ2-2, with 7 positions matching TRBD1. The CDR3 is 16 amino acids. Germline loops: CDR1 SGDLS, CDR2 YYNGEE. The V gene end was trimmed by 2 bases and the J gene end by 4 bases; junction bases not matched to a gene: 8. The CDR3 coding sequence is TGTGCCAGCAGCGTCAGGGACAGTGTAGTCACCGGGGAGCTGTTTTTT. Its protein is CASSVRDSVVTGELFF.

The chain links TRBV7-6 to TRBJ2-5; D is ambiguous. The V end was cut by 6 bases, the J end by 4 bases, with 6 bases between. Germline V lookup: CDR1 SGHVS, CDR2 FNYEAQ. The CDR3 length is 11 residues. The CDR3 loop reads CASRQSETQYF. CDR3 bases: TGTGCCAGCAGACAATCAGAGACCCAGTACTTC.

The chain couples TRBV11-2 to TRBJ1-1; D is perhaps TRBD1 (5 bases). Germline V CDR1 and CDR2: SGHAT, FQNNGV. V lost 5 bases and J lost 3, with 19 bases in between. The CDR3 spans 16 residues. This CDR3 is CASSLRDPREDTEAFF. CDR3 in DNA: TGTGCCAGCAGCCTTCGGGACCCTAGGGAGGACACTGAAGCTTTCTTT.

The rearrangement uses TRBV4-1 and TRBJ2-1; the D is unclear. V lost 1 base to trimming and J lost 8 bases, with 9 bases between them. The germline CDR1 and CDR2 sequences are MGHRA and YSYEKL. The CDR3 has 13 residues. CDR3 sequence (DNA): TGCGCCAGCAGCCAAGGGGATTGGGATGAGCAGTTCTTC. Residues: CASSQGDWDEQFF.

The V gene is TRBV5-4, the J gene TRBJ2-7; maybe TRBD1 (6 bases). The CDR3 extends over 19 amino acids. Looked up from germline, CDR1 is SGHNT and CDR2 is YYREEE (reference sequence). V gave up 9 bases and J gave up 0 bases, with 31 bases separating them. The CDR3 spells CATTDRPTMRAPRSYEQYF. CDR3 nucleotides: TGTGCCACTACGGACAGACCCACTATGCGGGCTCCACGCTCCTACGAGCAGTACTTC.

This clone is a singleton in its sample. CDR3 residues: CASKRTLIGYEQYF. The CDR3 DNA reads TGTGCCAGCAAGAGGACCCTAATCGGATACGAGCAGTACTTC. V gene TRBV2 combines with J gene TRBJ2-7; no definite D call. Germline assignment: CDR1 SNHLY and CDR2 FYNNEI. Trimming pared 7 bases from V and 4 bases from J, leaving 17 bases between. The CDR3 loop spans 14 amino acids.